These T cell receptor beta chains were read from a single sample in a study of T-cell memory formation after mild COVID-19. TCRdb recomputed calls from the 5' RACE reads with MiXCR, one row per CDR3 protein. The sample gives 220,000 or so distinct CDR3 sequences, 9% to 10% of which show up once; roughly 4% is in the top ten. Specimen: PBMCs or a T cell subset sorted from them (not recorded which). The receptors come from a man aged 18-30 years who had mild COVID-19 (a few samples of this study predate the infection). Cell type and time point are not known. Both conserved end residues are part of each CDR3. The D gene is left open where the match is weak. Rows may omit the clone size; those that give it use once, few, many or a size class.

v_gene	abundance	d_gene	j_gene	CDR3nt	CDR3aa
TRBV20-1	many	TRBD2	TRBJ2-5	TGCAGTGCTAGAAGGCCGGGGAGTAGCGGGGGGTTACAAGAGACCCAGTACTTC	CSARRPGSSGGLQETQYF
TRBV7-2	few	NA	TRBJ1-1	TGTGCCAGCAGCTTAGGTCCGGTGCCAAACACTGAAGCTTTCTTT	CASSLGPVPNTEAFF
TRBV12-3/TRBV12-4	few	TRBD1	TRBJ2-3	TGTGCCAGCAGTTTCCGACAGGGGCCCACAGATACGCAGTATTTT	CASSFRQGPTDTQYF
TRBV6-2/TRBV6-3	NA	TRBD1	TRBJ2-2	TGTGCCGGATCGGGGACAGGTCCTGGCGGGGAGCTGTTTTTT	CAGSGTGPGGELFF
TRBV5-1	NA	TRBD2	TRBJ2-5	TGCGCCAGCAGCGCATCTAGCGGAGAAGAGACCCAGTACTTC	CASSASSGEETQYF
TRBV27	few	NA	TRBJ1-2	TGTGCCAGCAGTTTAAGGCGTCAGGGAGGCTATGGCTACACCTTC	CASSLRRQGGYGYTF
TRBV29-1	few	NA	TRBJ1-5	TGCAGCGTAACCATGGGCAAGAATCAGCCCCAGCATTTT	CSVTMGKNQPQHF
TRBV9	few	NA	TRBJ1-6	TGTGCCAGCAGCGTAGCTAGGGATTCACCCCTCCACTTT	CASSVARDSPLHF
TRBV5-1	few	NA	TRBJ1-1	TGCGCCAGCAGCTATGAGGGGAGTGGCACTGAAGCTTTCTTT	CASSYEGSGTEAFF
TRBV12-3/TRBV12-4	NA	NA	TRBJ1-1	TGTGCCAGCGGGAGGACCAAGAACACTGAAGCTTTCTTT	CASGRTKNTEAFF
TRBV3-1	NA	NA	TRBJ1-1	TGTGCCAGCAGCACAACCACGGGGGGCCTGCCTGAAGCTTTCTTT	CASSTTTGGLPEAFF
TRBV7-9	few	NA	TRBJ1-3	TGTGCCAGCAGGCCCAAGATGAACTCTGGAAACACCATATATTTT	CASRPKMNSGNTIYF
TRBV24-1	few	NA	TRBJ2-3	TGTGCCACCAGTGATGTGGGTGCGGTAGATACGCAGTATTTT	CATSDVGAVDTQYF
TRBV5-8	many	NA	TRBJ2-1	TGTGCCAGCAGCCGTTCAGATGAGCAGTTCTTC	CASSRSDEQFF
TRBV15	few	NA	TRBJ2-5	TGTGCCACCAGCAGAAACCTTGGTGAGGTACAGGAGACCCAGTACTTC	CATSRNLGEVQETQYF